This passage covers 18 T cell receptor beta chains from one sample sequenced in a study of T cells after yellow fever vaccination. TCRdb processed the 5' RACE reads anew with MiXCR; each CDR3 protein has one entry. The data show more than 300,000 distinct CDR3 sequences, 6.8% seen once. This material consisted of PBMCs, taken about 49 days after the first yellow fever vaccination. The receptor source for this set is a man younger than 35 who received the YFV17D yellow fever vaccine.

Comments on this clonotype: An end of the junction does not agree with germline; a read error may underlie this. The chain joins TRBV12-3 or TRBV12-4 to TRBJ2-3, with 11 bases aligning to TRBD2. This CDR3 has 16 amino acids. The CDR3: CTSSLSTSGVTDTQYF. The CDR3 bases are TGTACCAGCAGTCTCTCGACTAGCGGGGTCACAGATACGCAGTATTTT.

The sample holds many counts of this clonotype. The rearrangement joins TRBV25-1 to TRBJ1-6; the D gene is possibly TRBD1 (5 bases). Germline lookup yields CDR1 MGHDK and CDR2 SYGVNS. V lost 1 base, J lost 8 bases, and 6 bases lay in between. The CDR3 loop spans 13 amino acids. For the CDR3, the DNA is TGTGCCAGCAGTGAATGGGGGGATTCACCCCTCCACTTT. Translation: CASSEWGDSPLHF.

This clonotype has a handful of counts. The gene calls are TRBV28 and TRBJ2-2; 7 bases agree with TRBD1. The length of the CDR3 is 15 residues. V was pared by 6 bases and J by 1 base, with 5 bases of the junction left unmatched. The germline gives CDR1 MDHEN, CDR2 SYDVKM. CDR3 DNA sequence: TGTGCCAGCAGAAAGGGGGCCCTGAACACCGGGGAGCTGTTTTTT. Its translation is CASRKGALNTGELFF.

This clonotype was detected only a few times. The J gene is TRBJ2-5, the V gene TRBV7-2; 9 bases match TRBD1. The ends lost 5 bases at V and 4 bases at J; junction bases unmatched: 5. Germline-derived CDR1 and CDR2 are SGHTA and FQGNSA. This CDR3 has 14 residues. The DNA of the CDR3 is TGTGCCAGCAGCGCCCGGACAGGGGTAGAGACCCAGTACTTC. Translating gives CASSARTGVETQYF.

This clonotype was detected ten times or more. The chain has TRBV5-1 and TRBJ1-4; D might be TRBD1 (6 bases). CDR3 length equals 14 residues. Germline CDR1 and CDR2: SGHRS and YFSETQ. The V end was cut by 4 bases, the J end by 8 bases, with 15 bases between. This CDR3 reads CASSPPGRGEKLFF. CDR3 in DNA: TGCGCCAGCAGCCCCCCGGGAAGGGGGGAAAAACTGTTTTTT.

The chain employs TRBV27 and TRBJ1-3; tentative D call: TRBD1 (5 bases). The CDR3 runs 15 residues. In germline, CDR1 is MNHEY, CDR2 SMNVEV (reference sequence). Trimming removed 8 bases from V and 0 bases from J, with 14 bases in between. The CDR3 is CASSRGGSSGNTIYF. The CDR3 coding sequence is TGTGCCAGCTCTCGGGGGGGATCCTCTGGAAACACCATATATTTT.

This clonotype was detected a few times. The rearrangement uses TRBV20-1 and TRBJ2-7, with no clear D. Looked up from germline, CDR1 is DFQATT and CDR2 is SNEGSKA (reference sequence). V lost 2 bases and J 0 bases, leaving 8 bases between the germline ends. This CDR3 is 13 amino acids long. For the CDR3, the DNA is TGCAGTGCTAGATTGGATACCTCCTACGAGCAGTACGTC. Protein: CSARLDTSYEQYV.

The table lists this clonotype with many counts. The CDR3 sequence is CASSASGRNTGELFF. In DNA, the CDR3 is TGCGCCAGCAGTGCTAGCGGGCGGAACACCGGGGAGCTGTTTTTT. The rearrangement uses TRBV5-1 and TRBJ2-2; 8 bases agree with TRBD2. Germline-derived CDR1 and CDR2 are SGHRS and YFSETQ. CDR3 length equals 15 residues. Trimming removed 5 bases from V and 1 base from J; junction bases left unmatched: 4.

V usage is TRBV9 and J usage is TRBJ2-5; 10 bases align to TRBD2. The length of the CDR3 is 17 residues. Germline V CDR1 and CDR2: SGDLS, YYNGEE. V dropped 4 bases and J dropped 4; count of bases not matched to a gene: 13. Here the CDR3 DNA reads TGTGCCAGCAGCCCCTATAGCGGGGGGCCTTTGGTAGAGACCCAGTACTTC. It specifies CASSPYSGGPLVETQYF.

This clonotype was picked up a small number of times. The genes are TRBV10-3 and TRBJ1-6, with D unresolved. Looked up from germline, CDR1 is ENHRY and CDR2 is SYGVKD. Trimming stripped 8 bases from V and 13 bases from J, with 21 bases between. The CDR3 spans 14 residues. Here the CDR3 DNA reads TGTGCCATCGGTCCCCAGCCCGCTGTTCTGCCCCTCCACTTT. Protein product: CAIGPQPAVLPLHF.

Many counts were recorded for this clonotype. This chain uses TRBV6-5 with TRBJ2-1; 8 nucleotides match TRBD1. The CDR3 is made up of 15 amino acids. Germline-derived CDR1 and CDR2 are MNHEY and SVGAGI. Losses at the gene ends were 4 bases for V and 0 bases for J; bases not matched to a gene: 2. CDR3 residues: CASSSTGGSYNEQFF. In DNA, the CDR3 is TGTGCCAGCAGTTCCACAGGGGGCTCCTACAATGAGCAGTTCTTC.

This clonotype was recorded many times. This chain links TRBV6-2 or TRBV6-3 with TRBJ2-3, with D perhaps TRBD1 (5 bases). Looked up from germline, CDR1 is MNHEY and CDR2 is SVGEGT. Trimming took off 9 bases at V and 5 bases at J, with 21 bases between the two ends. The CDR3 spans 15 residues. CDR3 DNA: TGTGCCAGTCTCCTCGACCAGGGTGGTGAAGATACGCAGTATTTT. Translation gives CASLLDQGGEDTQYF.

This clonotype was seen only once. This rearrangement joins TRBV6-1 to TRBJ2-6, with D hard to call. The CDR3 consists of 15 residues. Deletions cut 6 bases from V and 0 bases from J, with 9 bases between. The germline CDR1 and CDR2 sequences are MNHNS and SASEGT. The CDR3 nucleotides read TGTGCCAGCAGGGGCCAGTCCTCTGGGGCCAACGTCCTGACTTTC. Translation gives CASRGQSSGANVLTF.

The table lists this clonotype with a few counts. The V and J genes are TRBV27 and TRBJ1-6; D not certain. Germline CDR1 is MNHEY and CDR2 is SMNVEV (reference sequence). Between the trimmed V and J ends, which lost 8 bases and 8 bases, there was a span of 13 bases. The length of the CDR3 is 13 residues. Written as DNA, the CDR3 is TGTGCCAGCGGCCGTAATGGGGATTCACCCCTCCACTTT. Translated, it gives CASGRNGDSPLHF.

The chain joins TRBV4-3 to TRBJ2-5; no firm D call. CDR3 length equals 15 residues. CDR1 and CDR2 (germline): LGHNA, YSLEER. V was clipped by 1 base and J by 5 bases, with 14 bases between them. The CDR3 nucleotides read TGCGCCAGCAGCCAAGTCGAGGCTTTAAGGGAGACCCAGTACTTC. This gives the protein CASSQVEALRETQYF.

This clonotype was detected only a few times. The chain joins TRBV4-2 to TRBJ2-5; TRBD1 might be the D (7 bases). Germline lookup yields CDR1 LGHNA and CDR2 YNFKEQ. This CDR3 contains 16 residues. The V gene lost 1 base and the J gene lost 5 bases, with 17 bases spanning the gap. Here the CDR3 DNA reads TGTGCCAGCAGCCAAGTCCTGGCAGGGGGGAAGGAGACCCAGTACTTC. Translation: CASSQVLAGGKETQYF.

The table lists this clonotype with a few counts. The chain is built from TRBV7-2 and TRBJ1-5, with D unresolved. Between the trimmed V and J ends, which lost 5 bases and 1 base, there was a span of 15 bases. This CDR3 region has 16 residues. The germline gives CDR1 SGHTA, CDR2 FQGNSA. The CDR3: CASSQRGGMSNQPQHF. DNA for the CDR3: TGTGCCAGCAGCCAGAGAGGCGGGATGAGCAATCAGCCCCAGCATTTT.

This chain uses TRBV11-2 with TRBJ2-7; 7 nucleotides agree with TRBD2. CDR1 and CDR2 from the germline V gene are SGHAT and FQNNGV. The CDR3 contains 15 residues. The V and J ends lost 2 bases and 2 bases, in that order; junction bases with no gene match: 6. The CDR3 is CASSLRAGSPYEQYF. The CDR3 bases are TGTGCCAGCAGCTTAAGAGCGGGGAGTCCCTACGAGCAGTACTTC.